The 17 T cell receptor beta chains listed next were all sequenced from one sample in a study of control samples from healthy donors and cancer patients. Sequenced by immunoSEQ multiplex PCR; TCRdb stores in-frame clones only, minus some. The table lists 130,000 or so clones, around 94% of them singletons. The specimen was PBMCs. The receptors shown here come from a man in his fifties or sixties with colorectal cancer.

CDR3 bases: TGTGCCAGCAGCCCCCGGGACAGGGGGCGAGGTGAGCAGTTCTTC. As protein: CASSPRDRGRGEQFF. The gene calls are TRBV7-9 and TRBJ2-1, with TRBD1 identical over 12 bases. The CDR3 extends over 15 amino acids. The V gene's germline CDR1 is SEHNR and CDR2 FQNEAQ (reference sequence). J was trimmed by 9 bases and V by 5 bases; bases with no gene match: 8.

This clone was recorded once. The J gene is TRBJ1-5, the V gene TRBV3-1 (or the pseudogene TRBV3-2), with 10 positions matching TRBD1. V lost 8 bases and J lost 4; bases outside the gene matches: 8. Germline lookup yields CDR1 LGHDT and CDR2 YNNKEL (reference sequence). The CDR3 is made up of 15 amino acids. The CDR3 reads CASLRQGATNQPQHF. CDR3 coding DNA: TGTGCCAGCCTAAGACAGGGGGCGACAAATCAGCCCCAGCATTTT.

This rearrangement joins TRBV7-2 to TRBJ2-3, with 7 bases aligning to TRBD1. With 1 base clipped from V and 1 base from J, the junction kept 2 bases outside the gene matches. CDR1 and CDR2 (germline): SGHTA, FQGNSA. CDR3 length: 15 residues. CDR3 protein: CASSLGGTGTDTQYF. DNA for the CDR3: TGTGCCAGCAGCTTAGGTGGGACAGGCACAGATACGCAGTATTTT. The full variable domain, with the rest looked up from reference TRBV7-2 and TRBJ2-3, is GAGVSQSPSNKVTEKGKDVELRCDPISGHTALYWYRQSLGQGLEFLIYFQGNSAPDKSGLPSDRFSAERTGGSVSTLTIQRTQQEDSAVYLCASSLGGTGTDTQYFGPGTRLTVL.

This clone appeared once. The chain carries TRBV19 and TRBJ2-7; D not resolved. Germline V gene lookup returns CDR1 LNHDA and CDR2 SQIVND (reference sequence). The CDR3 is 15 amino acids. V lost 5 bases, J lost 5 bases, and 19 bases lay in between. The CDR3 loop reads CASSPGLRDRDEQYF. As DNA, the CDR3 is TGTGCCAGTAGTCCTGGTTTAAGGGATCGGGACGAGCAGTACTTC.

The chain employs TRBV5-8 and TRBJ2-7; the match to TRBD2 covers 10 bases. The V segment lost 0 bases and the J segment 2 bases; nucleotides outside the gene matches: 8. Germline V gives CDR1 SGHTS, CDR2 YDEGEE. The CDR3 runs to 17 residues. The CDR3 loop is CASSLARYSGGTYEQYF. The CDR3 DNA sequence: TGTGCCAGCAGCTTGGCTAGGTATAGCGGGGGGACCTACGAGCAGTACTTC.

This rearrangement joins TRBV5-1 to TRBJ2-1; 11 nucleotides line up with TRBD2. Germline CDR1 and CDR2: SGHRS and YFSETQ. There are 17 residues in the CDR3. V dropped 1 base and J dropped 6; count of bases not matched to a gene: 9. CDR3 sequence (DNA): TGCGCCAGCAGCTTGCAAACTAGCGGGGGCTTAAGCAATGAGCAGTTCTTC. Encoded protein: CASSLQTSGGLSNEQFF.

The chain recombines TRBV6-2 or TRBV6-3 with TRBJ1-1, with 7 bases fitting TRBD1. Per germline, CDR1 MNHEY and CDR2 SVGEGT. J gave up 6 bases and V 1 base, and 2 bases lay outside the gene matches. The CDR3 spans 13 residues. The chain's CDR3 is CASSYFDRAEAFF. The CDR3 DNA is TGTGCCAGCAGTTACTTTGACAGGGCTGAAGCTTTCTTT.

This chain uses TRBV5-4 with TRBJ2-2, with 8 bases that match TRBD2. The CDR3 is made up of 17 amino acids. V lost 0 bases to trimming and J lost 3 bases; unmatched junction nucleotides: 7. Germline CDR1 is SGHNT and CDR2 is YYREEE (reference sequence). The CDR3 nucleotides read TGTGCCAGCAGCTTGGATCCGCGGGGGGCCGACACCGGGGAGCTGTTTTTT. Protein sequence: CASSLDPRGADTGELFF. Using reference TRBV5-4 and TRBJ2-2 for the parts outside the CDR3, the full variable domain is ETGVTQSPTHLIKTRGQQVTLRCSSQSGHNTVSWYQQALGQGPQFIFQYYREEENGRGNFPPRFSGLQFPNYSSELNVNALELDDSALYLCASSLDPRGADTGELFFGEGSRLTVL.

The chain has TRBV15 and TRBJ1-2; 7 bases are a match to TRBD1. This CDR3 has 16 residues. V dropped 0 bases and J dropped 4; count of bases not matched to a gene: 8. Germline CDR1 and CDR2: LNHNV and YYDKDF (reference sequence). The CDR3 is CATSRDSQGGIYGYTF. As DNA, the CDR3 is TGTGCCACCAGCAGAGATTCCCAGGGGGGCATCTATGGCTACACCTTC.

The J gene is TRBJ2-7, the V gene TRBV25-1; TRBD1 aligns across 9 bases. Trimming took 4 bases from V and 0 from J; bases not matched to a gene: 10. Germline loops: CDR1 MGHDK, CDR2 SYGVNS. The CDR3 totals 17 residues. This chain's CDR3 is CASSAPPGTGSSYEQYF. CDR3 nucleotide sequence: TGTGCCAGCAGTGCTCCCCCCGGGACAGGGAGCTCCTACGAGCAGTACTTC.

The chain is built from TRBV6-2 or TRBV6-3 and TRBJ1-4; 7 nucleotides line up with TRBD1. V lost 4 bases and J lost 4; bases outside the gene matches: 6. The CDR3 is made up of 15 amino acids. Germline V lookup: CDR1 MNHEY, CDR2 SVGEGT. DNA for the CDR3: TGTGCCAGCAGTTCCGCAGGGGGTTATAATGAAAAACTGTTTTTT. Translation gives CASSSAGGYNEKLFF.

The chain carries TRBV28 and TRBJ1-3; D might be TRBD1 (6 bases). The V and J ends lost 2 bases and 6 bases respectively, with 14 bases between them. CDR1 and CDR2 (germline): MDHEN, SYDVKM. This CDR3 contains 15 residues. In DNA, the CDR3 is TGTGCCAGCAGTTTAAGGGTCCGGGGGGCAAACACCATATATTTT. Translating it yields CASSLRVRGANTIYF.

The CDR3 is CASSLSGATNEKLFF. CDR3 DNA sequence: TGTGCCAGCAGTTTATCGGGGGCAACTAATGAAAAACTGTTTTTT. V gene TRBV27 combines with J gene TRBJ1-4; maybe TRBD1 (5 bases). Trimming took off 0 bases at V and 0 bases at J, with 5 bases between the two ends. The CDR3 is 15 amino acids. Germline CDR1 reads MNHEY; CDR2 reads SMNVEV (reference sequence).

The chain employs TRBV11-3 and TRBJ2-5; the D is unclear. CDR1 is SGHNT and CDR2 is YENEEA in the germline V gene. V was trimmed by 2 bases and J by 0 bases, leaving 4 bases between them. CDR3 length: 13 amino acids. The CDR3 nucleotides are TGTGCCAGCAGCTTACAACACCAAGAGACCCAGTACTTC. Amino acid sequence: CASSLQHQETQYF.

The chain employs TRBV4-1 and TRBJ1-2; D unresolved. This CDR3 comprises 15 residues. V shed 4 bases and J shed 4 bases, with 16 bases lying between them. Germline loops: CDR1 MGHRA, CDR2 YSYEKL. CDR3 bases: TGCGCCAGCAGCCCGTCGTCGGGCGGCGGCTATGGCTACACCTTC. Residues: CASSPSSGGGYGYTF.

The chain combines TRBV4-3 with TRBJ1-1; 7 bases are a match to TRBD1. V gave up 0 bases and J gave up 4 bases; unmatched junction bases: 8. CDR1 LGHNA and CDR2 YSLEER come from the germline V gene. This CDR3 has 16 residues. The CDR3 region is CASSQDLYRGGTEAFF. The CDR3, as DNA: TGCGCCAGCAGCCAAGATCTTTACAGGGGAGGCACTGAAGCTTTCTTT.

The chain couples TRBV5-4 to TRBJ2-3; 8 bases agree with TRBD1. The CDR3 has 15 residues. The germline gives CDR1 SGHNT, CDR2 YYREEE (reference sequence). With 3 bases clipped from V and 5 bases from J, the junction kept 8 bases outside the gene matches. The chain's CDR3 is CASSSGRGLVDTQYF. CDR3 nucleotide sequence: TGTGCCAGCAGCTCGGGCAGGGGGCTAGTAGATACGCAGTATTTT. Full variable domain (missing parts from reference TRBV5-4 and TRBJ2-3): ETGVTQSPTHLIKTRGQQVTLRCSSQSGHNTVSWYQQALGQGPQFIFQYYREEENGRGNFPPRFSGLQFPNYSSELNVNALELDDSALYLCASSSGRGLVDTQYFGPGTRLTVL.